Shown below are 31 T cell receptor beta chains from a single sample sequenced in a study of blood T cell repertoires in COVID-19 (dated by TCRdb to the early 2020s). Library preparation used the immunoSEQ multiplex PCR assay. TCRdb limited this immuneACCESS table to in-frame rearrangements with V and J called. A share of clones is missing; checked studies link under half to unresolved V genes, and the rest is unexplained. For this sample the table gives approximately 280,000 clones, of which 89% were detected only once. Approximately 2% of the sample is held by the ten biggest clonotypes. The sequenced material came from peripheral blood. Receptors originate from a man aged 50 to 60 with acute or convalescent COVID-19.

The chain links TRBV5-6 to TRBJ2-3; D remains unclear. V lost 1 base and J lost 0, with 9 bases in between. CDR1 SGHDT and CDR2 YYEEEE come from the germline V gene. This CDR3 contains 15 residues. CDR3 nucleotides: TGTGCCAGCAGCTTGAGCCCTACTAGCACAGATACGCAGTATTTT. This translates into CASSLSPTSTDTQYF.

The CDR3 reads CASSVGLAANAGELFF. Written as DNA, the CDR3 is TGTGCCAGCAGCGTAGGACTAGCGGCAAACGCCGGGGAGCTGTTTTTT. The chain carries TRBV9 and TRBJ2-2, with TRBD2 identical over 9 bases. CDR1 is SGDLS, CDR2 YYNGEE, per germline. This CDR3 has 16 amino acids. V lost 0 bases, J lost 6 bases, and 6 bases stayed unmatched.

V and J are TRBV19 and TRBJ1-2; D is possibly TRBD1 (6 bases). The V gene lost 7 bases and the J gene lost 8 bases, with 14 bases spanning the gap. Germline V gene sequence: CDR1 LNHDA, CDR2 SQIVND (reference sequence). This CDR3 region has 12 residues. CDR3: CASKPQGSGYTF. CDR3 nucleotides: TGTGCCAGTAAGCCCCAGGGGAGCGGCTACACCTTC.

The chain uses TRBV6-5 and TRBJ1-5; 11 bases are shared with TRBD1. The J segment lost 7 bases and the V segment lost 6 bases, leaving 8 bases of the junction unmatched. Germline values: CDR1 MNHEY, CDR2 SVGAGI. This CDR3 has 15 amino acids. CDR3 bases: TGTGCCAGCAGGGCCGGGACAGGGGGTTTGCAGCCCCAGCATTTT. Encoded protein: CASRAGTGGLQPQHF.

The genes are TRBV5-1 and TRBJ2-5, with 12 nucleotides matching TRBD2. Per germline, CDR1 SGHRS and CDR2 YFSETQ. V trimming: 0 bases; J trimming: 5 bases; junction bases outside the gene matches: 2. This CDR3 is built from 15 residues. CDR3 loop: CASSLASGGAETQYF. The CDR3 coding sequence is TGCGCCAGCAGCTTGGCTAGCGGGGGGGCTGAGACCCAGTACTTC.

This chain joins TRBV11-3 and TRBJ2-5; 9 bases map to TRBD1. The CDR3 is made up of 14 amino acids. Looked up from germline, CDR1 is SGHNT and CDR2 is YENEEA. V dropped 3 bases and J dropped 2; count of bases not matched to a gene: 1. The CDR3 DNA is TGTGCCAGCAGCTTTGGACAGGGGCAAGAGACCCAGTACTTC. Protein product: CASSFGQGQETQYF. Full variable domain (outside the CDR3, taken from reference TRBV11-3 and TRBJ2-5): EAGVVQSPRYKIIEKKQPVAFWCNPISGHNTLYWYLQNLGQGPELLIRYENEEAVDDSQLPKDRFSAERLKGVDSTLKIQPAELGDSAVYLCASSFGQGQETQYFGPGTRLLVL.

The table lists this clone with a count of one. The V call is TRBV5-6, the J call TRBJ1-6; 10 nucleotides match TRBD1. The CDR3 has 15 amino acids. The V gene's germline CDR1 is SGHDT and CDR2 YYEEEE. The J segment lost 8 bases and the V segment lost 1 base, leaving 3 bases of the junction unmatched. Here the CDR3 DNA reads TGTGCCAGCAGCTTGAGGACAGGGGGGGATTCACCCCTCCACTTT. Its protein product is CASSLRTGGDSPLHF. The full variable domain, with the rest looked up from reference TRBV5-6 and TRBJ1-6, is DAGVTQSPTHLIKTRGQQVTLRCSPKSGHDTVSWYQQALGQGPQFIFQYYEEEERQRGNFPDRFSGHQFPNYSSELNVNALLLGDSALYLCASSLRTGGDSPLHFGNGTRLTVT.

This clone appeared once. The J gene is TRBJ2-1, the V gene TRBV24-1; no firm D call. V lost 4 bases, J lost 2 bases, and 11 bases lay in between. Germline V CDR1 and CDR2: KGHDR, SFDVKD. The CDR3 runs to 15 residues. The CDR3 is CATSDALAAYNEQFF. CDR3 nucleotide sequence: TGTGCCACCAGTGACGCCCTGGCGGCCTACAATGAGCAGTTCTTC.

The chain recombines TRBV11-2 with TRBJ2-2; 8 nucleotides line up with TRBD1. CDR3 length: 16 amino acids. Germline CDR1 is SGHAT and CDR2 is FQNNGV. V lost 1 base and J lost 5; bases outside the gene matches: 6. The CDR3 region has the DNA TGTGCCAGCAGCTTAGGGGCAGGGGGCGGAACCGGGGAGCTGTTTTTT. Amino acid sequence: CASSLGAGGGTGELFF.

To note about this clone: The same CDR3 is also encoded by other DNA sequences in this sample. This chain links TRBV18 with TRBJ2-7; D is perhaps TRBD2 (6 bases). V was shortened by 3 bases and J by 5 bases, with 8 bases between the two germline ends. Germline CDR1 reads KGHSH; CDR2 reads LQKENI. The CDR3 extends over 12 amino acids. The chain's CDR3 is CASSPGGDEQYF. The CDR3 nucleotides are TGTGCCAGCTCACCCGGGGGAGACGAGCAGTACTTC.

The rearrangement uses TRBV30 and TRBJ1-4; D is unclear. The CDR3 covers 13 residues. Germline assignment: CDR1 GTSNPN and CDR2 SVGIG (reference sequence). Trimming removed 5 bases at V and 5 bases at J, with 12 bases between. CDR3 loop: CAWEARPNEKLFF. The CDR3 DNA reads TGTGCCTGGGAGGCCAGGCCGAATGAAAAACTGTTTTTT.

The rearrangement uses TRBV4-2 and TRBJ1-4; D unresolved. CDR1 is LGHNA and CDR2 is YNFKEQ in the germline V gene. The CDR3 loop spans 14 amino acids. Trimming stripped 3 bases from V and 0 bases from J, with 5 bases between. The CDR3 sequence is CASSQRATNEKLFF. The CDR3 region has the DNA TGTGCCAGCAGCCAGAGGGCAACTAATGAAAAACTGTTTTTT.

V gene TRBV12-5 combines with J gene TRBJ1-2, with 8 bases fitting TRBD1. The CDR3 is 13 residues long. J was trimmed by 8 bases and V by 2 bases; bases with no gene match: 4. CDR1 and CDR2 (germline): LGHNT, FRNRAP. The CDR3 bases are TGTGCTAGTGGTTTGCAGGGGGCCGCGGGCTACACCTTC. Amino acids: CASGLQGAAGYTF.

This chain connects TRBV10-3 to TRBJ1-2; no definite D call. CDR1 is ENHRY, CDR2 SYGVKD, per germline. The CDR3 is made up of 15 amino acids. V lost 0 bases, J lost 2 bases, and 10 bases lay in between. Written as DNA, the CDR3 is TGTGCCATCAGTGAGTCGGTGGCGGCGAACTATGGCTACACCTTC. Protein sequence: CAISESVAANYGYTF.

The chain joins TRBV27 to TRBJ1-3, with 9 bases that match TRBD1. After removal of 8 bases from V and 4 bases from J, the junction contained 9 bases not matched to a gene. The germline gives CDR1 MNHEY, CDR2 SMNVEV (reference sequence). CDR3 size: 15 residues. CDR3 sequence: CASRRAGTGGNTIYF. The CDR3 DNA follows: TGTGCCAGCCGCAGGGCCGGGACAGGGGGAAACACCATATATTTT.

This chain connects TRBV30 to TRBJ1-1; possibly TRBD1 for D (5 bases). The germline V gene encodes CDR1 GTSNPN and CDR2 SVGIG (reference sequence). The CDR3 totals 13 residues. The CDR3 nucleotides read TGTGCTTGGTCCAGGGAGGTGCGCACTGAAGCTTTCTTT. The encoded protein is CAWSREVRTEAFF.

This chain connects TRBV5-1 to TRBJ1-3; TRBD1 matches at 9 bases. Per the germline V gene, CDR1 is SGHRS and CDR2 is YFSETQ. V shed 3 bases, J shed 3 bases, and the junction held 7 bases outside the gene matches. The CDR3 totals 16 residues. CDR3 DNA sequence: TGCGCCAGCAGCTCCTCAACAGGGGGCATTGGAAACACCATATATTTT. This translates into CASSSSTGGIGNTIYF.

The CDR3 spells CASSSRILPSSGANVLTF. The CDR3 DNA reads TGTGCCAGCAGCTCTAGGATCCTCCCTAGCTCTGGGGCCAACGTCCTGACTTTC. The V call is TRBV7-3, the J call TRBJ2-6; no clear D gene. Trimming took 4 bases from V and 0 from J, leaving 16 bases between them. The CDR3 contains 18 residues. Germline V gives CDR1 SGHTA, CDR2 FQGTGA.

This clone occurred once. This sequence joins TRBV15 and TRBJ1-6; 8 bases are a match to TRBD1. The CDR3 spans 15 residues. From germline, CDR1 is LNHNV and CDR2 YYDKDF (reference sequence). The V and J ends lost 2 bases and 7 bases, in that order; junction bases with no gene match: 4. DNA of the CDR3: TGTGCCACCAGCAGAAGACAGGGGCAAAATTCACCCCTCCACTTT. It yields the protein CATSRRQGQNSPLHF.

This clone has just a few counts. V and J are TRBV11-2 and TRBJ2-3; 8 bases are shared with TRBD1. V lost 4 bases, J lost 6 bases, and 6 bases stayed unmatched. Germline V gene data show CDR1 as SGHAT and CDR2 as FQNNGV. This CDR3 region has 14 residues. CDR3 sequence (DNA): TGTGCCAGCAGCTCCTCAGGGGGCGTTGATACGCAGTATTTT. This codes for CASSSSGGVDTQYF.

The chain couples TRBV11-2 to TRBJ1-2; D remains unclear. Deletions cut 4 bases from V and 0 bases from J, with 6 bases between. Germline lookup yields CDR1 SGHAT and CDR2 FQNNGV. The CDR3 totals 13 residues. CDR3 residues: CASSSDTNYGYTF. CDR3 DNA: TGTGCCAGCAGCTCCGACACTAACTATGGCTACACCTTC.

A few counts support this clone. The rearrangement joins TRBV5-1 to TRBJ2-1, with 8 positions matching TRBD1. The CDR3 is 15 residues long. Germline trimming cut 1 base from V and 9 bases from J; bases unmatched to any gene: 9. Per the germline V gene, CDR1 is SGHRS and CDR2 is YFSETQ. The CDR3 coding sequence is TGCGCCAGCAGCTTGTTGGGCAGGGGGCAAGGTGAGCAGTTCTTC. Protein product: CASSLLGRGQGEQFF.

The rearrangement uses TRBV29-1 and TRBJ2-7, with TRBD1 identical over 7 bases. Germline V CDR1 and CDR2: SQVTM, ANQGSEA. After removal of 6 bases from V and 3 bases from J, the junction contained 5 bases not matched to a gene. This CDR3 region has 12 residues. The CDR3, as DNA: TGCAGCGTGGTCCGGGACAGCTACGAGCAGTACTTC. Translating gives CSVVRDSYEQYF.

The chain joins TRBV30 to TRBJ1-1; 7 bases line up with TRBD1. Losses at the gene ends were 3 bases for V and 8 bases for J; bases not matched to a gene: 6. Germline values: CDR1 GTSNPN, CDR2 SVGIG (reference sequence). This CDR3 contains 12 residues. CDR3 sequence: CAWSPNRGEAFF. DNA of the CDR3: TGTGCCTGGAGCCCGAACAGGGGAGAAGCTTTCTTT.

J is TRBJ1-3 and V is TRBV10-3; D call uncertain. The CDR3 totals 14 residues. CDR1 ENHRY and CDR2 SYGVKD come from the germline V gene. V lost 7 bases, J lost 4 bases, and 14 bases lay in between. CDR3 sequence: CAIKPRSAGNTIYF. DNA of the CDR3: TGTGCCATCAAGCCGAGGAGTGCAGGAAACACCATATATTTT.

The chain links TRBV7-2 to TRBJ2-2; D remains unclear. The CDR3 extends over 14 amino acids. The V end lost 3 bases, the J end lost 4 bases, and 9 bases lay between the germline ends. Germline V gives CDR1 SGHTA, CDR2 FQGNSA. CDR3 sequence reads: CASSFLQLTGELFF. The CDR3 DNA sequence: TGTGCCAGCAGCTTCCTTCAACTCACCGGGGAGCTGTTTTTT. The whole variable domain, remainder taken from reference TRBV7-2 and TRBJ2-2, is GAGVSQSPSNKVTEKGKDVELRCDPISGHTALYWYRQSLGQGLEFLIYFQGNSAPDKSGLPSDRFSAERTGGSVSTLTIQRTQQEDSAVYLCASSFLQLTGELFFGEGSRLTVL.

This chain connects TRBV6-6 to TRBJ2-2; 12 nucleotides line up with TRBD2. Germline CDR1 is MNHNY and CDR2 is SVGAGI (reference sequence). V lost 7 bases and J lost 7; bases outside the gene matches: 7. CDR3 length equals 15 residues. CDR3 bases: TGTGCCAGCAAAAGACTAGCGGGGGTGGTCGGGGAGCTGTTTTTT. Protein product: CASKRLAGVVGELFF.

The chain carries TRBV9 and TRBJ1-2; no clear D. CDR3 length: 15 residues. Germline V CDR1 and CDR2: SGDLS, YYNGEE. V dropped 0 bases and J dropped 4 bases, with 13 bases sitting between them. CDR3: CASSVVAAGGYGYTF. Written as DNA, the CDR3 is TGTGCCAGCAGCGTAGTGGCAGCCGGCGGCTATGGCTACACCTTC.

In nucleotides, the CDR3 is TGTGCCAGCAGTCACATGGGGACAGGGCGCGGGGAGCTGTTTTTT. This codes for CASSHMGTGRGELFF. This sequence joins TRBV27 and TRBJ2-2; 9 nucleotides align to TRBD1. J gave up 7 bases and V 5 bases, and 8 bases lay outside the gene matches. The CDR3 is 15 amino acids. Germline assignment: CDR1 MNHEY and CDR2 SMNVEV (reference sequence).

The chain joins TRBV7-9 to TRBJ1-3, with a tentative D call TRBD1 (5 bases). Germline CDR1 SEHNR, CDR2 FQNEAQ (reference sequence). The V end was cut by 1 base, the J end by 0 bases, with 7 bases between. This CDR3 contains 15 residues. The CDR3 region is CASSLGRASGNTIYF. The CDR3 bases are TGTGCCAGCAGCTTAGGCAGGGCCTCTGGAAACACCATATATTTT.

This chain connects TRBV5-1 to TRBJ1-1; D not certain. In germline, CDR1 is SGHRS, CDR2 YFSETQ. This CDR3 contains 13 residues. Trimming shortened V by 5 bases and J by 6 bases, and 14 bases separated the two germline ends. The CDR3 protein is CASSSEGNSEAFF. The CDR3 DNA follows: TGCGCCAGCAGTTCGGAGGGTAACTCTGAAGCTTTCTTT.